This is a list of T cell receptor beta chains from one sample in a study of cytomegalovirus exposure and HLA in healthy donors. Sequenced by immunoSEQ multiplex PCR; TCRdb stores in-frame clones only, minus some. Found here are about 120,000 clones, about four fifths of them singletons; the top ten hold 2%. Sequenced: PBMCs. Every receptor here comes from a man aged 18 to 30 in good health and CMV-seronegative. Each CDR3 is given with its conserved first and last residue. Each record gives: D gene, V gene, CDR3 protein. A D gene is named only where the DNA matches it firmly.

>.|TRBV4-2
CASSPRSVKGRNGYTF
>.|TRBV19
CASSIKQGVSNQPQHF
>.|TRBV6-1
CASSGRSYNSPLHF
>.|TRBV5-1
CASSLGGTSNTEAFF
>.|TRBV6-5
CASSYMTETTGELFF
>.|TRBV6-5
CASSYSPSTSDYEQYF
>.|TRBV27
CASSSRVGLLGLYGYTF
>.|TRBV7-9
CSSRGVPDTQYF
>.|TRBV7-9
CASSSASREQYF
>TRBD2|TRBV5-3
CARSLSGGSSTGELFF
>.|TRBV27
CASSLYGGAETQYF
>.|TRBV6-6
CASSPQGLANYGYTF
>.|TRBV27
CASSLQGNSGNTIYF
>.|TRBV30
CAWSRLDRRNYGYTF
>.|TRBV6-6
CASSYSDSEETQYF
>.|TRBV7-9
CASSDREQGNTGELFF
>TRBD1|TRBV5-4
CASSFGTGSFYGYTF
>.|TRBV5-1
CASMREENTEAFF
>TRBD2|TRBV29-1
CSVSGTRFADTQYF
>.|TRBV5-4
CASSLRQIGGEKLFF
>.|TRBV5-1
CASSLAGFDYGYTF
>.|TRBV27
CASRTGWTYNEQFF
>TRBD2|TRBV30
CAWSRELAGNEQFF
>TRBD2|TRBV6-4
CASSDSSSGDYNEQFF
>TRBD2|TRBV7-2
CASTTGGGSYNEQFF
>TRBD1|TRBV7-2
CASSSDRAAYNSPLHF
>.|TRBV4-3
CASSQGRGSTQYF
>TRBD1|TRBV27
CASIDRVGLSYEQYF
>.|TRBV7-9
CASGHPTGHSGNTIYF
>TRBD1|TRBV7-8
CASSSDRDDGYTF
>TRBD1|TRBV11-2
CASSPRQGPGNTEAFF
>.|TRBV7-3
CASSLWTGLFAGDPVGNEQFF
>TRBD2|TRBV6-5
CASSYKLAGILETQYF
>TRBD1|TRBV5-5
CASSRPTGNTNYGYTF